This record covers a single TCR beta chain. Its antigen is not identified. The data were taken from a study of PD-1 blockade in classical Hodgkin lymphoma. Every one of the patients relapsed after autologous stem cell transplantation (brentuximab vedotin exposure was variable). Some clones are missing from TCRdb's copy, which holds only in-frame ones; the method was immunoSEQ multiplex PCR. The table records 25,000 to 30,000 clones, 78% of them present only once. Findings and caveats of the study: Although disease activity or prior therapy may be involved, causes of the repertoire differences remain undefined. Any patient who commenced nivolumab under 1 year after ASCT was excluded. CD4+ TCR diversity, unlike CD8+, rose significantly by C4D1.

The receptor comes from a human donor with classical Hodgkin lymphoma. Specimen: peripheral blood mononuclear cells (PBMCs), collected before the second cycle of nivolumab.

The CDR3 loop is CASRVRQPLIMATTF. The CDR3 bases are TGCGCCAGCAGGGTCCGACAGCCGCTAATTATGGCTACCACCTTC. The chain couples TRBV23-1 to TRBJ1-2, with a possible D match to TRBD1 (5 bases). TRBV23-1 is known as an ORF, though its function is uncertain. Between the trimmed V and J ends, which lost 6 bases and 13 bases, there was a span of 27 bases. The CDR3 is 15 residues long.